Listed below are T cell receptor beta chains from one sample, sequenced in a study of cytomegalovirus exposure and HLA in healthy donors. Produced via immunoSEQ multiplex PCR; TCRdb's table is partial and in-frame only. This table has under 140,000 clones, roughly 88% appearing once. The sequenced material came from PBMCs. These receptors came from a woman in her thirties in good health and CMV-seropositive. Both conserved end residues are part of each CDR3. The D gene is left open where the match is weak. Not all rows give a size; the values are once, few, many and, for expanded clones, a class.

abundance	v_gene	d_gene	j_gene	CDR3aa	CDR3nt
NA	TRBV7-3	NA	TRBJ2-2	CASSVTGELFF	TGTGCCAGCAGCGTAACCGGGGAGCTGTTTTTT
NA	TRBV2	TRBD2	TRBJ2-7	CASSTSGRINYEQYF	TGTGCCAGCAGTACTAGCGGGAGAATCAATTACGAGCAGTACTTC
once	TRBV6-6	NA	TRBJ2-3	CASSYGATDTQYF	TGTGCCAGCAGTTACGGGGCCACAGATACGCAGTATTTT
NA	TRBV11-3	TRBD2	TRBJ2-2	CASSFRLAGDPGELFF	TGTGCCAGCAGCTTTAGACTAGCGGGAGATCCCGGGGAGCTGTTTTTT
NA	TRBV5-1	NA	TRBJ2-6	CASSLSGAGANVLTF	TGCGCCAGCAGCTTATCCGGGGCTGGGGCCAACGTCCTGACTTTC
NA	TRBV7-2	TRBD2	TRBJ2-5	CASSSASGQETQYF	TGTGCCAGCAGCTCCGCTAGCGGCCAAGAGACCCAGTACTTC
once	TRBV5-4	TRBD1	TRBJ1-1	CASSLGQGESGEAFF	TGTGCCAGCAGCTTGGGGCAGGGGGAATCCGGAGAAGCTTTCTTT
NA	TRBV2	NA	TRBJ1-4	CASSFRQELNEKLFF	TGTGCCAGCAGCTTCAGACAGGAGCTTAATGAAAAACTGTTTTTT
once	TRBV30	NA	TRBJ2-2	CAWSVPGRGTGELFF	TGTGCCTGGAGTGTACCCGGCAGAGGCACCGGGGAGCTGTTTTTT
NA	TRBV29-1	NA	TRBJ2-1	CSAPGTDNPGGFF	TGCAGCGCCCCCGGGACTGACAACCCCGGCGGGTTCTTC
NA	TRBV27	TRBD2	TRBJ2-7	CASSQPPGTSGSYEQYF	TGTGCCAGCAGTCAACCCCCCGGGACTAGCGGTTCCTACGAGCAGTACTTC
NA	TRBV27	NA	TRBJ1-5	CASSLDYSSNQPQHF	TGTGCCAGCAGTTTGGACTACTCTAGCAATCAGCCCCAGCATTTT
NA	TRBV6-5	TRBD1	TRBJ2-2	CASRRTGAPGELFF	TGTGCCAGCCGACGGACAGGGGCACCGGGGGAGCTGTTTTTT
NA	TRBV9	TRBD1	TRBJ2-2	CASSVVTGGTGELFF	TGTGCCAGCAGCGTAGTTACAGGGGGCACCGGGGAGCTGTTTTTT
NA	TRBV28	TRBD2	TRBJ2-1	CASSLGTSVVPQFF	TGTGCCAGCAGTTTGGGGACTAGCGTAGTACCCCAGTTCTTC
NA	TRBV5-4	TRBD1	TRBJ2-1	CASSLGQGRHEQFF	TGTGCCAGCAGCTTGGGACAGGGGAGGCATGAGCAGTTCTTC
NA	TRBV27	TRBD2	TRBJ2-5	CASAKARTSGETQYF	TGTGCCAGCGCCAAGGCTCGGACTAGCGGGGAGACCCAGTACTTC
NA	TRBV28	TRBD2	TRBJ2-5	CASQGLAEETQYF	TGTGCCAGCCAGGGACTAGCCGAAGAGACCCAGTACTTC
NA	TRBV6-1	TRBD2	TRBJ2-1	CASSALSGSGTFF	TGTGCCAGCAGTGCGCTTTCTGGTAGCGGGACGTTCTTC
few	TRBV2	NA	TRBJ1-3	CASERSGNTIYF	TGTGCCAGCGAGAGGTCTGGAAACACCATATATTTT
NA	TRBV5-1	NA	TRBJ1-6	CASSLEFGGSSYNSPLHF	TGCGCCAGCAGCTTGGAGTTCGGCGGGAGCTCCTATAATTCACCCCTCCACTTT
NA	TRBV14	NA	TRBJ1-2	CASSQQHRQAYGYTF	TGTGCCAGCAGCCAACAACACAGGCAGGCTTATGGCTACACCTTC
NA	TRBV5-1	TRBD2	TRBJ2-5	CASSQTSLETQYF	TGCGCCAGCAGCCAGACTAGCCTGGAGACCCAGTACTTC
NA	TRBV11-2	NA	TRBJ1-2	CASSSTQGDGYTF	TGTGCCAGCAGCTCAACCCAGGGCGATGGCTACACCTTC
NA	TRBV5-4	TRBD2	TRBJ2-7	CAMTLAGVGEQYF	TGTGCTATGACACTAGCGGGAGTGGGGGAGCAGTACTTC
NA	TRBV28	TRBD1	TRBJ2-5	CASSLNRGVQYF	TGTGCCAGCAGTCTAAACAGGGGGGTCCAGTACTTC
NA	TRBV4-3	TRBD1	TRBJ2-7	CASSLRWGTASDEQYF	TGCGCCAGCAGCCTCCGCTGGGGGACAGCCTCCGACGAGCAGTACTTC
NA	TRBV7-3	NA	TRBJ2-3	CASSLGRMSTDTQYF	TGTGCCAGCAGCTTAGGCAGAATGAGCACAGATACGCAGTATTTT
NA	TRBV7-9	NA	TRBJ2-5	CASSLSGQETQYF	TGTGCCAGCAGCTTATCGGGTCAAGAGACCCAGTACTTC